This entry features one TCR beta chain sequence. Its antigen remains undetermined. An end of the junction differs from the germline gene, which may be a read error. The library came from the immunoSEQ multiplex PCR assay. About 10^5 TCR templates per sample were assayed by the deep sequencing platform. Genomic DNA extracted from sorted T cells was the material used for TCRbeta CDR3 sequencing. The published analysis was carried out like this. The R programming language was used for clonal analysis of the TCRbeta CDR3 data. Alloreactive CD4+ and CD8+ clones were defined by comparing unstimulated samples with post-reaction CFSE-low samples. Alloreactive CD4+ clones were assigned to regulatory or non-regulatory origin by matching sequences to sorted unstimulated Treg and non-Treg repertoires. The immuneACCESS repertoire file appears here via TCRdb, limited to in-frame rearrangements. These files lack a portion of the clones; in checked studies, under half of the deficit traces to unresolved V genes, and the cause of the others is not known. V, J and clone size were drawn from that table, and D and trimming were deduced from the DNA. This sample has more than 95,000 clones in its table, and less than 95% of those were observed once. The ten largest clones capture about 1.8% of the sample.

Measured from the cysteine to the phenylalanine, the CDR3 is 12 residues long. The only DNA kept is the CDR3, 36 bases in frame from the first base. Reading the germline V gene gives CDR1 MGHRA and CDR2 YSYEKL. The sample comes from a study of siplizumab effects on memory and regulatory T cells (dated 2019 in TCRdb). For the study in its entirety: The effect of the anti-CD2 antibody siplizumab on alloreactive T-cell subsets was examined in allogeneic mixed lymphocyte reactions constructed from human PBMCs. Study-wide findings and limitations: The suppressive function of proliferating Tregs from siplizumab cultures was not functionally confirmed. The cumulative frequency of alloreactive sequences traceable to unstimulated CD4+ memory T cells was significantly reduced by siplizumab. Compared with memory T cells, unstimulated naive T cells appeared more diverse, and naive cells seemed to make a substantial contribution to the alloresponse. Roughly 75-95% of proliferating CD4+ or CD8+ clones could not be assigned a naive or memory phenotype. In reactions with siplizumab, an average of 68.8% of mappable alloreactive CD4+ clones were Treg-derived, compared with 25% to 30% in control reactions. Because sequences at frequencies below about 10^-5 were poorly captured, only a minor fraction of alloreactive clones could be mapped back to unstimulated subsets.

Sorted unstimulated T cells and proliferating T cells recovered from mixed lymphocyte reactions underwent TCRbeta CDR3 sequencing. Fresh whole blood from nine to eleven HLA-typed healthy donors was used to isolate PBMCs. Unstimulated CD4+ non-regulatory T cells were FACS-sorted to map the origin of alloreactive clones. The sequenced sample was non-Treg CD4+ T cells sorted from blood. The cell subset or site label here, explained by the study, means: FACS-sorted unstimulated CD4+ non-regulatory T cells. The chain joins TRBV4-1 to TRBJ2-1, with a tentative D gene TRBD2 over 6 matching bases. The receptor comes from a human donor in good health. At the DNA level, the sequence is TGCGCCAGCAGCCAATCCGGGACTGATGTGATCTTC. Its protein product is CASSQSGTDVIF.